A single T cell receptor (beta chain) is shown here with its context. This specimen comes from a study of blood T cell repertoires in COVID-19. Study context: From the United States, Italy and Spain came samples of acute and convalescent COVID-19.

This study enrolled people aged about 18 to 100 from around 26 US geographic areas. Recovered participants had two consecutive negative NP/OP PCR tests, healthcare professional clearance, or symptom resolution. The CDR3 runs to 17 residues. The J segment lost 0 bases and the V segment lost 0 bases, leaving 0 bases of the junction unmatched. Germline CDR1 and CDR2: LGHNA and YSLEER. In the original workflow: Reference gene primers were amplified, and this amplification served to estimate nucleated cell counts. The data were produced by immunoSEQ multiplex PCR, yet TCRdb's version contains in-frame clones alone and is incomplete. The V and J calls and clone size are taken from that table; D and trimming were inferred from the DNA. Here the sample spans 230,000 or so clones, about 87% being singletons.

This sequence originates from a woman aged 25-40 years who had recovered from COVID-19. Specimen: PBMCs or T cells enriched from blood (not recorded which). The chain recombines TRBV4-3 with TRBJ2-6; 9 bases fit TRBD1. DNA of the CDR3: TGCGCCAGCAGCCAAGAGGACAGGGGCTCTGGGGCCAACGTCCTGACTTTC. Its protein product is CASSQEDRGSGANVLTF.